A single sample gave rise to the 31 T cell receptor beta chains below, sequenced in a study of blood T cell repertoires in COVID-19. The protocol was immunoSEQ multiplex PCR, while the TCRdb copy is restricted to in-frame clones and leaves out a portion. The sample has 150,000 or so clones; over 65% are singletons. The specimen sequenced was peripheral blood. The receptors here all came from an older man with acute or convalescent COVID-19.

This sequence joins TRBV27 and TRBJ2-3, with 9 nucleotides matching TRBD1. Per the germline V gene, CDR1 is MNHEY and CDR2 is SMNVEV (reference sequence). V shed 4 bases, J shed 1 base, and the junction held 3 bases outside the gene matches. The length of the CDR3 is 15 residues. CDR3 in DNA: TGTGCCAGCAGTTCCCGGGACAGGGGCACAGATACGCAGTATTTT. Its protein is CASSSRDRGTDTQYF.

As to this clone: One junction end does not reproduce the germline sequence, and a read error may be involved. This chain links TRBV10-1 with TRBJ1-5, with 10 bases identical to TRBD1. This CDR3 comprises 23 residues. The germline V gene has CDR1 WNHNN and CDR2 SYGVQD (reference sequence). CDR3 DNA: TGCGCCAGCAGTGAGCAGAAGTGCGAGGTGTCTAGGGAGGACAGGGGGTGCAAACAGCCCCAGCATTTT. This codes for CASSEQKCEVSREDRGCKQPQHF.

The chain joins TRBV6-5 to TRBJ1-1; TRBD1 agrees at 7 bases. Germline V gene data show CDR1 as MNHEY and CDR2 as SVGAGI. V lost 4 bases to trimming and J lost 0 bases; unmatched junction nucleotides: 8. The CDR3 loop spans 16 amino acids. The CDR3 DNA sequence: TGTGCCAGCAGTTCTCCAGGGGGTTGGGTGAACACTGAAGCTTTCTTT. This codes for CASSSPGGWVNTEAFF.

The chain recombines TRBV3-1 (or the pseudogene TRBV3-2) with TRBJ2-3, with TRBD1 as a possible D gene (5 bases). Deletions cut 10 bases from V and 0 bases from J, with 11 bases between. CDR1 and CDR2 (germline): LGHDT, YNNKEL (reference sequence). CDR3 length: 13 amino acids. CDR3 in amino acids: CATGGHSTDTQYF. CDR3 coding DNA: TGTGCCACCGGCGGACACAGCACAGATACGCAGTATTTT.

This clone has only one observation. The chain links TRBV6-1 to TRBJ1-2; D ambiguous. This CDR3 is built from 11 residues. Germline-derived CDR1 and CDR2 are MNHNS and SASEGT. V lost 3 bases to trimming and J lost 8 bases, with 7 bases between them. This CDR3 reads CASSEGGGYTF. The DNA for the CDR3 is TGTGCCAGCAGTGAGGGCGGGGGCTACACCTTC.

This sequence joins TRBV6-5 and TRBJ1-1; TRBD1 aligns across 7 bases. The J segment lost 6 bases and the V segment lost 6 bases, leaving 7 bases of the junction unmatched. Germline CDR1 and CDR2: MNHEY and SVGAGI. The CDR3 is made up of 13 amino acids. Here the CDR3 DNA reads TGTGCCAGCAGGCTTCAGACAGGGTCTGAAGCTTTCTTT. As protein: CASRLQTGSEAFF.

This chain connects TRBV4-1 to TRBJ1-2; 10 nucleotides match TRBD1. Losses at the gene ends were 1 base for V and 7 bases for J; bases not matched to a gene: 3. CDR3 length: 14 residues. CDR1 and CDR2 from the germline V gene are MGHRA and YSYEKL. This CDR3 is CASSQGQGAPGYTF. In DNA, the CDR3 is TGCGCCAGCAGCCAAGGACAGGGGGCGCCTGGCTACACCTTC.

In this sample, this clone turned up a few times. This sequence joins TRBV7-2 and TRBJ1-4, with TRBD1 matching over 9 bases. The ends lost 6 bases at V and 6 bases at J; junction bases unmatched: 5. The CDR3 consists of 14 residues. Germline V gives CDR1 SGHTA, CDR2 FQGNSA. CDR3 DNA sequence: TGTGCCAGCAGTAAGGGACAGGGTTATGAAAAACTGTTTTTT. This codes for CASSKGQGYEKLFF.

This clone was counted once. This chain links TRBV9 with TRBJ2-1; 7 bases align to TRBD2. V lost 0 bases, J lost 3 bases, and 9 bases stayed unmatched. This CDR3 is built from 17 residues. Per the germline V gene, CDR1 is SGDLS and CDR2 is YYNGEE. The CDR3 nucleotides read TGTGCCAGCAGCGTAGATGGGGCGGGGACTAACTACAATGAGCAGTTCTTC. Amino acid sequence: CASSVDGAGTNYNEQFF.

The V and J genes are TRBV11-1 and TRBJ2-5; tentative D call: TRBD1 (7 bases). V was pared by 3 bases and J by 5 bases, with 16 bases between. This CDR3 comprises 15 residues. Germline assignment: CDR1 SGHAT and CDR2 FQDESV (reference sequence). CDR3 loop: CASSFEGGAGETQYF. CDR3 DNA: TGTGCCAGCAGCTTTGAAGGGGGCGCGGGGGAGACCCAGTACTTC.

Details on this clone: The junction and the germline gene differ at one end; a read error may be behind it. Other DNA sequences of this sample code for an identical CDR3. This sequence joins TRBV7-7 and TRBJ2-5; TRBD2 agrees at 9 bases. Germline CDR1 SSHAT, CDR2 FNYEAQ (reference sequence). There are 15 residues in the CDR3. CDR3 amino acids: CASSLGAGGQETQYF. In nucleotides, the CDR3 is TGTGCTAGCAGCTTAGGGGCGGGGGGGCAAGAGACCCAGTACTTC.

The V and J genes are TRBV5-1 and TRBJ2-5; no firm D call. CDR1 and CDR2 (germline): SGHRS, YFSETQ. This CDR3 comprises 15 residues. V lost 5 bases and J lost 4, with 18 bases in between. Here the CDR3 reads CASSLELWAPETQYF. The CDR3 bases are TGCGCCAGCAGTCTCGAACTCTGGGCTCCAGAGACCCAGTACTTC.

The chain uses TRBV29-1 and TRBJ1-4, with D unclear. CDR3 length: 14 residues. V was clipped by 3 bases and J by 4 bases, with 12 bases between them. From germline, CDR1 is SQVTM and CDR2 ANQGSEA. The CDR3 spells CSVDPTGVNEKLFF. The CDR3 DNA reads as TGCAGCGTTGACCCCACGGGAGTTAATGAAAAACTGTTTTTT.

The table lists this clone with a few counts. The CDR3 is CASSLDRTGYEQYV. CDR3 in DNA: TGTGCCAGCAGTTTAGACAGGACAGGATACGAGCAGTACGTC. The chain couples TRBV28 to TRBJ2-7; 7 nucleotides line up with TRBD1. This CDR3 region has 14 residues. J was trimmed by 4 bases and V by 2 bases; bases with no gene match: 5. The germline gives CDR1 MDHEN, CDR2 SYDVKM.

This CDR3 is CASSVGGDPYGYTF. The CDR3 bases are TGTGCCAGCAGCGTGGGGGGAGATCCCTATGGCTACACCTTC. The chain is built from TRBV9 and TRBJ1-2; possibly TRBD1 for D (5 bases). V lost 2 bases and J lost 4, with 12 bases in between. CDR1 and CDR2 from the germline V gene are SGDLS and YYNGEE. This CDR3 spans 14 amino acids.

This clone was found once. J is TRBJ1-2 and V is TRBV5-1; 9 bases are a match to TRBD1. The CDR3 sequence is 17 residues long. Germline-derived CDR1 and CDR2 are SGHRS and YFSETQ. J gave up 5 bases and V 4 bases, and 15 bases lay outside the gene matches. The CDR3 loop is CASSPTSTGTGRYGYTF. CDR3 in DNA: TGCGCCAGCAGCCCCACATCTACCGGGACAGGGAGGTATGGCTACACCTTC.

In its sample, this clone was seen once. The chain carries TRBV7-2 and TRBJ2-3; the match to TRBD2 covers 11 bases. Germline CDR1 SGHTA, CDR2 FQGNSA. There are 16 residues in the CDR3. V lost 4 bases to trimming and J lost 6 bases; unmatched junction nucleotides: 9. The CDR3 reads CASSYRLAGFADTQYF. The CDR3 coding sequence is TGTGCCAGCAGCTACCGACTAGCGGGGTTCGCGGATACGCAGTATTTT.

Ten or more counts support this clone. J is TRBJ2-1 and V is TRBV5-5, with D uncertain. This CDR3 has 15 amino acids. Trimming removed 0 bases at V and 6 bases at J, with 13 bases between. Germline V CDR1 and CDR2: SGHKS, YYEKEE (reference sequence). In DNA, the CDR3 is TGTGCCAGCAGCTTGGCCAGCCCGGCGGCCAATGAGCAGTTCTTC. Residues: CASSLASPAANEQFF.

The V and J genes are TRBV10-1 and TRBJ2-3; 8 positions match TRBD2. This CDR3 comprises 16 residues. Germline V CDR1 and CDR2: WNHNN, SYGVQD (reference sequence). J was trimmed by 2 bases and V by 3 bases; bases with no gene match: 7. The CDR3 nucleotides read TGCGCCAGCAGTGACCCAAACGGGGGGGCCACAGATACGCAGTATTTT. Translating gives CASSDPNGGATDTQYF.

A single count supports this clone. Other DNA sequences from this sample encode an identical CDR3 as well. The chain uses TRBV5-1 and TRBJ1-3; unclear D gene. V was shortened by 0 bases and J by 2 bases, with 6 bases between the two germline ends. There are 14 residues in the CDR3. Looked up from germline, CDR1 is SGHRS and CDR2 is YFSETQ. This CDR3 reads CASSLAGAGNTIYF. The CDR3 nucleotides read TGCGCCAGCAGCTTGGCTGGAGCTGGAAACACCATATATTTT.

The chain combines TRBV7-2 with TRBJ2-4, with D possibly TRBD1 on 7 matching bases. Germline V gene lookup returns CDR1 SGHTA and CDR2 FQGNSA. V lost 5 bases and J lost 6, with 26 bases in between. The CDR3 is 18 residues long. CDR3 coding DNA: TGTGCCAGCAGCGCGGCGGGACTTCCCGCCCCAGGGGGAAACATTCAGTACTTC. It is translated as CASSAAGLPAPGGNIQYF.

CDR3 DNA: TGTGCCAGCAGTGAACTGGGACAGGGGGCTGGCGAGCAGTACTTC. It translates to CASSELGQGAGEQYF. The V call is TRBV6-1, the J call TRBJ2-7; the match to TRBD1 covers 12 bases. Germline V CDR1 and CDR2: MNHNS, SASEGT. The junction had 5 bases not matched to a gene; V was cut back by 2 bases and J by 6 bases. CDR3 length: 15 amino acids.

This chain links TRBV5-1 with TRBJ2-3; TRBD2 matches at 8 bases. CDR1 is SGHRS and CDR2 is YFSETQ in the germline V gene. After removal of 0 bases from V and 6 bases from J, the junction contained 9 bases not matched to a gene. The CDR3 contains 16 residues. The CDR3 bases are TGCGCCAGCAGCTTGGCTGGCGGGGGGCCCCCTGATACGCAGTATTTT. Translated, it gives CASSLAGGGPPDTQYF.

This rearrangement joins TRBV12-3 or TRBV12-4 to TRBJ2-3; D is uncertain. Trimming took 2 bases from V and 4 from J, leaving 7 bases between them. CDR3 length equals 13 residues. CDR3 nucleotide sequence: TGTGCCAGCAGTTTATTAGGAGCAGATACGCAGTATTTT. It yields the protein CASSLLGADTQYF.

The V gene is TRBV18, the J gene TRBJ2-7; the match to TRBD1 covers 12 bases. V lost 0 bases, J lost 6 bases, and 6 bases stayed unmatched. CDR3 length: 16 amino acids. The germline gives CDR1 KGHSH, CDR2 LQKENI. CDR3 protein: CASSPPTGTGGFEQYF. CDR3 nucleotide sequence: TGTGCCAGCTCACCACCTACCGGGACAGGGGGCTTCGAGCAGTACTTC.

V is TRBV25-1 and J is TRBJ2-7, with D unclear. The germline CDR1 and CDR2 sequences are MGHDK and SYGVNS. This CDR3 is built from 14 residues. V was shortened by 5 bases and J by 4 bases, with 15 bases between the two germline ends. CDR3 residues: CASSPLLHGYEQYF. The CDR3 bases are TGTGCCAGCAGTCCCCTGCTTCACGGGTACGAGCAGTACTTC.

CDR3 nucleotides: TGTGCCAGCAGGCTAGCGGGGGAGGAGACCCAGTACTTC. Translating gives CASRLAGEETQYF. The rearrangement joins TRBV2 to TRBJ2-5, with 10 nucleotides matching TRBD2. Germline V gene data show CDR1 as SNHLY and CDR2 as FYNNEI. The CDR3 has 13 residues. V gave up 6 bases and J gave up 5 bases; unmatched junction bases: 3. Together with reference TRBV2 and TRBJ2-5, the CDR3 gives the full variable domain: EPEVTQTPSHQVTQMGQEVILRCVPISNHLYFYWYRQILGQKVEFLVSFYNNEISEKSEIFDDQFSVERPDGSNFTLKIRSTKLEDSAMYFCASRLAGEETQYFGPGTRLLVL.

This chain joins TRBV2 and TRBJ1-6; the match to TRBD1 covers 7 bases. This CDR3 has 14 residues. With 1 base clipped from V and 9 bases from J, the junction kept 3 bases outside the gene matches. Germline V gene sequence: CDR1 SNHLY, CDR2 FYNNEI. Here the CDR3 reads CASSEGQGFSPLHF. The CDR3 DNA reads as TGTGCCAGCAGTGAAGGACAGGGATTTTCACCCCTCCACTTT.

This clone occurred once. The gene calls are TRBV6-5 and TRBJ1-2; D is undetermined. The ends were cut back, 0 bases at V and 0 bases at J, with 11 bases in the middle. CDR1 MNHEY and CDR2 SVGAGI come from the germline V gene. This CDR3 region has 16 residues. CDR3 bases: TGTGCCAGCAGTTACTCTAGACACCGAGCTAACTATGGCTACACCTTC. Its translation is CASSYSRHRANYGYTF.

The chain is built from TRBV18 and TRBJ2-3; D is uncertain. CDR3 length: 15 amino acids. Trimming took off 0 bases at V and 0 bases at J, with 7 bases between the two ends. Germline assignment: CDR1 KGHSH and CDR2 LQKENI. This CDR3 is CASSPPRSSTDTQYF. In DNA, the CDR3 is TGTGCCAGCTCACCACCCCGGTCTAGCACAGATACGCAGTATTTT.

This sequence joins TRBV28 and TRBJ2-3; 9 positions match TRBD1. This CDR3 is built from 16 residues. Per the germline V gene, CDR1 is MDHEN and CDR2 is SYDVKM. V trimming: 3 bases; J trimming: 5 bases; junction bases outside the gene matches: 9. The DNA for the CDR3 is TGTGCCAGCAGTTTGCTGGGACAGGGTGCCGGAGATACGCAGTATTTT. It specifies CASSLLGQGAGDTQYF.